These T cell receptor beta chains were read from a single sample in a study of graft-versus-host responses after intestinal transplantation. Sequencing used immunoSEQ multiplex PCR; TCRdb keeps in-frame clones, though not all of them. The sample lists about 37,000 clones, 87% occurring once. The sample here was ileum tissue, taken around 190 days after intestinal transplant. These receptors originate from a human patient who received an intestinal transplant, so some T cells may come from the graft donor. Both conserved end residues are part of each CDR3. The order of the fields is clone size, CDR3 length, V gene, J gene, D gene, CDR3 DNA, CDR3 protein. The D gene is left open where the match is weak. Rows may omit the clone size; those that give it use once, few, many or a size class.

>NA|13|TRBV7-9|TRBJ1-4|NA
TGTGCCAGCAGCTTATCGCCAGCGAACAAACTGTTTTTT
CASSLSPANKLFF
>NA|13|TRBV27|TRBJ1-5|NA
TGTGCCAGCAGTAACACAGTCAATCAGCCCCAGCATTTT
CASSNTVNQPQHF
>NA|15|TRBV27|TRBJ1-1|TRBD1
TGTGCCAGCAGCCTGGACAGGGGGGTCTACACTGAAGCTTTCTTT
CASSLDRGVYTEAFF
>NA|13|TRBV28|TRBJ2-7|TRBD1
TGTGCCAGCATGGGGACAGGGAACTACGAGCAGTACTTC
CASMGTGNYEQYF
>NA|15|TRBV9|TRBJ2-7|TRBD1
TGTGCCAGCAGCGTAGGTACAGGGGCGGGCTACGAGCAGTACTTC
CASSVGTGAGYEQYF
>NA|16|TRBV28|TRBJ2-7|TRBD2
TGTGCCAGCAGTGGGGCCTCTAGCGGGAGGCCGTACGAGCAGTACTTC
CASSGASSGRPYEQYF
>NA|15|TRBV11-3|TRBJ2-2|TRBD2
TGTGCCAGCAGCTTACTCCTAGCGGGCGGCGGGGAGCTGTTTTTT
CASSLLLAGGGELFF
>NA|14|TRBV5-4|TRBJ2-3|TRBD1
TGTGCCAGCAGCGCTGACAGGGCGGCAGATACGCAGTATTTT
CASSADRAADTQYF
>NA|13|TRBV7-6|TRBJ1-4|NA
TGTGCCAGCAGAGCGGGGTTGGATGAAAAACTGTTTTTT
CASRAGLDEKLFF
>once|15|TRBV9|TRBJ1-4|TRBD1
TGTGCCAGCAGCGTGACAGGGTCGGCTAATGAAAAACTGTTTTTT
CASSVTGSANEKLFF
>NA|12|TRBV28|TRBJ1-2|NA
TGTGCCAGCAGTTGGCGACTCTATGGCTACACCTTC
CASSWRLYGYTF
>once|16|TRBV10-3|TRBJ2-3|TRBD2
TGTGCCATCAGTGAGGGACTAGCGGGGGTCACAGATACGCAGTATTTT
CAISEGLAGVTDTQYF
>NA|10|TRBV20-1|TRBJ2-2|TRBD1
TGCAGTGCCCCCAGGGGGCGGCTGTTTTTT
CSAPRGRLFF
>NA|15|TRBV28|TRBJ2-3|NA
TGTGCCAGCAATCAAGGTGACAGTAGCACAGATACGCAGTATTTT
CASNQGDSSTDTQYF
>NA|14|TRBV27|TRBJ2-7|NA
TGTGCCAGCAGGTTAGTGGGGAGCTCCTACGAGCAGTACTTC
CASRLVGSSYEQYF
>NA|14|TRBV2|TRBJ2-7|NA
TGTGCCAGCAGTGATCGGGGCGGGTCGTACGAGCAGTACTTC
CASSDRGGSYEQYF
>NA|18|TRBV9|TRBJ2-5|TRBD2
TGTGCCAGCAGCTCAGGGGCCCAACTAGCGGGGCTCCAAGAGACCCAGTACTTC
CASSSGAQLAGLQETQYF
>NA|13|TRBV18|TRBJ1-2|TRBD1
TGTGCCAGCTCACCGGTAGGGGGCGCGGGCTACACCTTC
CASSPVGGAGYTF
>medium-sized|13|TRBV29-1|TRBJ2-3|NA
TGCAGCGTTGATGGGGGACGCGCAGATACGCAGTATTTT
CSVDGGRADTQYF
>NA|17|TRBV28|TRBJ1-5|TRBD1
TGTGCCAGCAGTTTGTTGATCGGACAGGGGATCAGTCAGCCCCAGCATTTT
CASSLLIGQGISQPQHF
>NA|14|TRBV7-8|TRBJ2-2|NA
TGTGCCAGCAGCCAGGCGGCTGGGACCGGGGAGCTGTTTTTT
CASSQAAGTGELFF
>NA|17|TRBV19|TRBJ2-7|NA
TGTGCCAGTAGTATAGCCGGTACCGGGAGTGTGTCCTACGAGCAGTACTTC
CASSIAGTGSVSYEQYF
>once|15|TRBV10-1|TRBJ2-7|NA
TGCGCCAGCAGTGACGTTAAGGTGAACTCCTACGAGCAGTACTTC
CASSDVKVNSYEQYF
>NA|16|TRBV9|TRBJ1-3|NA
TGTGCCAGCAGCGTAGAGGGCAGGGGCTCTGGAAACACCATATATTTT
CASSVEGRGSGNTIYF
>NA|13|TRBV18|TRBJ1-2|NA
TGTGCCAGCTCACCAGGACAGAACTATGGCTACACCTTC
CASSPGQNYGYTF
>NA|12|TRBV5-1|TRBJ2-7|NA
TGCGCCAGCAGCTTGCAGGGGATCGAGCAGTACTTC
CASSLQGIEQYF
>NA|19|TRBV5-6|TRBJ2-2|TRBD2
TGTGCCAGCAGCCCACCGACTAGCGGGATGGCAGGGTACACCGGGGAGCTGTTTTTT
CASSPPTSGMAGYTGELFF
>NA|11|TRBV29-1|TRBJ2-4|NA
TGCAGCGTTGAATTGGCCAACATTCAGTACTTC
CSVELANIQYF
>NA|15|TRBV10-2|TRBJ2-3|TRBD2
TGCGCCAGCAGTGTGGACGGGAGGGAGGCAGATACGCAGTATTTT
CASSVDGREADTQYF
>NA|15|TRBV6-5|TRBJ1-5|TRBD1
TGTGCCAGCAGTTACAACAGGGGAGGCAATCAGCCCCAGCATTTT
CASSYNRGGNQPQHF
>NA|13|TRBV2|TRBJ2-3|NA
TGTGCCAGCACCCCGGCCCTCCCAGATACGCAGTATTTT
CASTPALPDTQYF
>few|14|TRBV4-1|TRBJ2-7|NA
TGCGCCAGCAGCCAAAGGGCCATCGAGGTTGAGCAGTACTTC
CASSQRAIEVEQYF
>NA|14|TRBV27|TRBJ1-5|TRBD1
TGTGCCAGCAGCCCGGGACAGAGCAATCAGCCCCAGCATTTT
CASSPGQSNQPQHF
>NA|15|TRBV2|TRBJ2-6|NA
TGTGCCAGCAGTCCTCTAGTAATTGGGGCCAACGTCCTGACTTTC
CASSPLVIGANVLTF
>NA|15|TRBV28|TRBJ1-5|NA
TGTGCCAGCAGTTCCCCGGGGGAGGCCAGGGGGCCCCAGCATTTT
CASSSPGEARGPQHF
>NA|14|TRBV6-1|TRBJ1-4|TRBD1
TGTGCCAGCAGTGCCCGCTTTCAGCAGGGGGCGGTGTTTTTT
CASSARFQQGAVFF
>NA|14|TRBV5-4|TRBJ2-5|TRBD1
TGTGCCAGCAGCCCAAGGACAGGGGGAGAGACCCAGTACTTC
CASSPRTGGETQYF
>NA|16|TRBV29-1|TRBJ2-2|TRBD1
TGCAGCGCCATCCCGAGACAGGGGGCGGCCACCGGGGAGCTGTTTTTT
CSAIPRQGAATGELFF
>NA|14|TRBV27|TRBJ2-1|NA
TGTGCCAGCAGCCCTGAGGTAGGCTACAATGAGCAGTTCTTC
CASSPEVGYNEQFF